The 15 T cell receptor beta chains in this list originate from one sample, sequenced in a study of Graves' ophthalmopathy and Graves' hyperthyroidism. TCR beta CDR3 amplification used RNA transcripts. First-round RT-PCR relied on HTBI primers, and a second-round multiplex PCR came next. TCRdb used MiXCR to reprocess the multiplex PCR reads, holding one entry per CDR3 protein. Of 740,000 or so distinct CDR3 sequences detected, roughly 40% appear once; the ten largest clones hold 44%. Sequences were obtained from peripheral blood. The source of these receptors is an adult man with Graves' ophthalmopathy.

This chain connects TRBV10-3 to TRBJ2-7, with D maybe TRBD2 (6 bases). CDR3 length: 16 amino acids. V lost 10 bases and J 7 bases, leaving 29 bases between the germline ends. Per germline, CDR1 ENHRY and CDR2 SYGVKD. CDR3 nucleotides: TGTGCCAGCAGCCTAGTGTCGGGGGTCGGGGCACGGGAGCAGTACTTC. It codes for CASSLVSGVGAREQYF.

This clonotype was counted at least ten times. The J gene is TRBJ2-5, the V gene TRBV20-1; the D gene is possibly TRBD2 (6 bases). The CDR3 loop spans 14 amino acids. The germline V and J ends were trimmed by 0 bases and 2 bases, with 10 bases remaining between them. Germline V gene lookup returns CDR1 DFQATT and CDR2 SNEGSKA (reference sequence). The CDR3: CSARDPGLQETQYF. CDR3 sequence (DNA): TGCAGTGCTAGAGATCCAGGACTACAAGAGACCCAGTACTTC.

The V and J genes are TRBV4-3 and TRBJ1-1; D may be TRBD1 (6 bases). Trimming cost V 1 base and J 5 bases, with 14 bases left between them. CDR1 and CDR2 (germline): LGHNA, YSLEER. This CDR3 region has 15 residues. CDR3 protein: CASSQASLGATEAFF. The CDR3 DNA sequence: TGCGCCAGCAGCCAAGCTTCGCTGGGGGCAACTGAAGCTTTCTTT.

The chain combines TRBV10-3 with TRBJ2-5; TRBD1 or TRBD2 may be the D gene (6 bases each). Germline CDR1 ENHRY, CDR2 SYGVKD. This CDR3 is built from 18 residues. Trimming pared 10 bases from V and 5 bases from J, leaving 32 bases between. The DNA for the CDR3 is TGTGCCAGCTCCCTAAGGGGGGAGACGCAGGACTCAAGGGAGACCCAGTACTTC. Translating gives CASSLRGETQDSRETQYF.

This sequence joins TRBV7-6 and TRBJ2-2; unclear D gene. CDR1 and CDR2 (germline): SGHVS, FNYEAQ. This CDR3 has 15 amino acids. Trimming stripped 3 bases from V and 1 base from J, with 9 bases between. The CDR3 spells CASSFVAENTGELFF. The CDR3 DNA reads TGTGCCAGCAGCTTCGTGGCAGAGAACACCGGGGAGCTGTTTTTT.

This chain connects TRBV29-1 to TRBJ2-7, with 12 bases that match TRBD2. TRBJ2-5 matches the DNA end more closely, so the J call is doubtful. The CDR3 extends over 15 amino acids. Per the germline V gene, CDR1 is SQVTM and CDR2 is ANQGSEA. CDR3 sequence (DNA): TGCAGCGCGTCACCGACTAGCGGGGGATGGGAGACCCAGTACTTC. Protein sequence: CSASPTSGGWETQYF.

On this clonotype itself: This clone may be a read error of a much larger clone one base away. V and J are TRBV20-1 and TRBJ2-2; D may be TRBD2 (6 bases). Deletions cut 6 bases from V and 9 bases from J, with 20 bases between. The germline V gene has CDR1 DFQATT and CDR2 SNEGSKA (reference sequence). The CDR3 extends over 14 amino acids. The CDR3: CSAVLGGTTRELFF. CDR3 sequence (DNA): TGCAGTGCCGTCCTAGGCGGGACGACCAGGGAGCTGTTTTTT.

V and J are TRBV29-1 and TRBJ1-1, with D possibly being TRBD1 (5 bases). V was shortened by 3 bases and J by 4 bases, with 9 bases between the two germline ends. CDR3 length equals 12 residues. Germline lookup yields CDR1 SQVTM and CDR2 ANQGSEA. This chain's CDR3 is CSVDRVGTEAFF. The CDR3 coding sequence is TGCAGCGTTGACAGGGTTGGCACTGAAGCTTTCTTT. The variable domain in full, completed from reference TRBV29-1 and TRBJ1-1, reads SAVISQKPSRDICQRGTSLTIQCQVDSQVTMMFWYRQQPGQSLTLIATANQGSEATYESGFVIDKFPISRPNLTFSTLTVSNMSPEDSSIYLCSVDRVGTEAFFGQGTRLTVV.

This clonotype was seen once. A read error may be the cause here, since a much bigger clone is one base away. The V gene is TRBV2, the J gene TRBJ2-2; D gene ambiguous. The germline gives CDR1 SNHLY, CDR2 FYNNEI. This CDR3 comprises 13 residues. The germline V and J ends were trimmed by 5 bases and 14 bases, with 18 bases remaining between them. The DNA of the CDR3 is TGTGCCAGCAGTAAGCTCGCCTACCCTATACTGTTTTTT. Translated: CASSKLAYPILFF.

This clonotype was counted many times. The V call is TRBV9, the J call TRBJ1-2, with D unclear. The CDR3 is 13 residues long. The ends were cut back, 0 bases at V and 7 bases at J, with 10 bases in the middle. The V gene's germline CDR1 is SGDLS and CDR2 YYNGEE. CDR3 amino acids: CASSVGRGGGYTF. CDR3 DNA: TGTGCCAGCAGCGTAGGTCGGGGTGGTGGCTACACCTTC.

J is TRBJ2-7 and V is TRBV29-1, with TRBD1 matching over 7 bases. After removal of 6 bases from V and 1 base from J, the junction contained 6 bases not matched to a gene. The germline CDR1 and CDR2 sequences are SQVTM and ANQGSEA. The CDR3 extends over 13 amino acids. DNA for the CDR3: TGCAGCGTCGCACAGGGGCTATCCTACGAGCAGTACTTC. The encoded protein is CSVAQGLSYEQYF.

This clonotype was counted many times. The chain joins TRBV7-3 to TRBJ1-1; no clear D. V was cut by 6 bases and J by 1 base, with 9 bases left in between. The CDR3 sequence is 13 residues long. Germline CDR1 reads SGHTA; CDR2 reads FQGTGA. In nucleotides, the CDR3 is TGTGCCAGCAGTTTGAGCAGGAACACTGAAGCTTTCTTT. Translated: CASSLSRNTEAFF.

This clonotype was counted many times. The chain links TRBV29-1 to TRBJ2-6; 9 positions match TRBD1. The trim removed 5 bases at V and 2 bases at J, leaving 4 bases unmatched. This CDR3 comprises 15 residues. Germline assignment: CDR1 SQVTM and CDR2 ANQGSEA. The CDR3 DNA reads as TGCAGCGTTCCGGACAGGGGTACTGGGGCCAACGTCCTGACTTTC. This gives the protein CSVPDRGTGANVLTF.

In this sample, this clonotype turned up many times. The rearrangement joins TRBV20-1 to TRBJ1-5; 10 positions agree with TRBD1. The CDR3 is 13 amino acids. With 6 bases clipped from V and 7 bases from J, the junction kept 6 bases outside the gene matches. CDR1 is DFQATT and CDR2 is SNEGSKA in the germline V gene (reference sequence). The CDR3: CSAAGQGLQPQHF. For the CDR3, the DNA is TGCAGTGCCGCGGGACAGGGGCTACAGCCCCAGCATTTT.

This clonotype was observed at least ten times. The chain employs TRBV9 and TRBJ1-5; D remains ambiguous. Germline CDR1 reads SGDLS; CDR2 reads YYNGEE. V lost 0 bases and J lost 4, with 8 bases in between. The length of the CDR3 is 14 residues. CDR3 amino acids: CASSVVPENQPQHF. Written as DNA, the CDR3 is TGTGCCAGCAGCGTAGTACCGGAGAATCAGCCCCAGCATTTT.